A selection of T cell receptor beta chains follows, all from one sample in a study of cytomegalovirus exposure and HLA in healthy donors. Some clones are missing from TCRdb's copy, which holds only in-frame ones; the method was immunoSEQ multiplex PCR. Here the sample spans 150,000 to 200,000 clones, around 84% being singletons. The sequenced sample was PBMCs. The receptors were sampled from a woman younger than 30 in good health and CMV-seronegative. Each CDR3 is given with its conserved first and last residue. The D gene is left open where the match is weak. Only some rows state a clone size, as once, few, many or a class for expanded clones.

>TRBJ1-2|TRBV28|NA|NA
TGTGCCAGCATGATCCAGGGCCGTGACTATGGCTACACCTTC
CASMIQGRDYGYTF
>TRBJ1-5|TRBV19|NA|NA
TGTGCCAGTAGTTCCCAGGGGCTGGGCAATCAGCCCCAGCATTTT
CASSSQGLGNQPQHF
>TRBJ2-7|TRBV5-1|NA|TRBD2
TGCGCCAGCAGCTCCCTCCCGACTAGCGGGGTCAACTCCTACGAGCAGTACTTC
CASSSLPTSGVNSYEQYF
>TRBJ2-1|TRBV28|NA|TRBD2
TGTGCCAGCAGTCAATTAGCGGGGGGAACCTACAATGAGCAGTTCTTC
CASSQLAGGTYNEQFF
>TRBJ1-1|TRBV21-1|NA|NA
TGTGCCAGCAGCCCCAGGAGTCGACAGGGGGCAGGTGAAACTGAAGCTTTCTTT
CASSPRSRQGAGETEAFF
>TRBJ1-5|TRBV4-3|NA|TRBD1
TGCGCCAGCAGCCAAGATGTTCCAGGGGGCCGGGGAAATCAGCCCCAGCATTTT
CASSQDVPGGRGNQPQHF
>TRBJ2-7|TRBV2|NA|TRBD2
TGTGCCAGCAGGAGTCTAGCGGGAGCCGAAGAGCAGTACTTC
CASRSLAGAEEQYF
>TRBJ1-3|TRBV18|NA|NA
TGTGCCAGCTCACCTGGAGCAGGGACTGGAAACACCATATATTTT
CASSPGAGTGNTIYF
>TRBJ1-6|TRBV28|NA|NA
TGTGCCAGCAGTGGACAGAGCAATTCACTCCTCCACTTT
CASSGQSNSLLHF
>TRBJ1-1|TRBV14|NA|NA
TGTGCCAGCAGCTTTAGCCCGGGGAACACTGAAGCTTTCTTT
CASSFSPGNTEAFF
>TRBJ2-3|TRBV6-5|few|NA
TGTGCCAGCAGTTACGGATCCGCGGGAGATACGCAGTATTTT
CASSYGSAGDTQYF
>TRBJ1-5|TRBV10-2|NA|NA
TGCGCCAGCAGTGTAAGTGGCTCCAATCAGCCCCAGCATTTT
CASSVSGSNQPQHF
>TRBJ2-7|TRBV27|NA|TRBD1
TGTGCCAGCAGCCCGACAGGGAAAGAGCAGTACTTC
CASSPTGKEQYF
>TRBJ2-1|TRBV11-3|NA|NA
TGTGCCAGCAGCGCCCGGGACACAGCCTACAATGAGCAGTTCTTC
CASSARDTAYNEQFF
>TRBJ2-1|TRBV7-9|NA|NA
TGTTCCAGCAGCACCCTACCTAGCGCCGGATTCGATGAGCAGTTCTTC
CSSSTLPSAGFDEQFF
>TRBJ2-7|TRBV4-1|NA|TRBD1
TGCGCCAGCAGCCAGGGGACAGGGGATTGGGAGCAGTACTTC
CASSQGTGDWEQYF
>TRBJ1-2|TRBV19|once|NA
TGTGCCAGTAGTATCAGCGGCAGATCCTACTATGGCTACACCTTC
CASSISGRSYYGYTF
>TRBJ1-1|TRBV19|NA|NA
TGTGCCAGTACCCCTCCGGGGGTCTCGAACACTGAAGCTTTCTTT
CASTPPGVSNTEAFF
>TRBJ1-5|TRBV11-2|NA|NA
TGTGCCAGCAGTCAAGACAGTAGCAATCAGCCCCAGCATTTT
CASSQDSSNQPQHF
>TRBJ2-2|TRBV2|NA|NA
TGTGCCAGCAGTGGGAGGCGGGCGAACACCGGGGAGCTGTTTTTT
CASSGRRANTGELFF
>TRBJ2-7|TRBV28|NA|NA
TGTGCCAGCAGTTTAGCGGGGGCTTACGAGCAGTACTTC
CASSLAGAYEQYF
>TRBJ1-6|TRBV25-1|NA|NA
TGTGCCAGCAGCGGGGTGGAGGGGGGGCCTTCACCCCTCCACTTT
CASSGVEGGPSPLHF
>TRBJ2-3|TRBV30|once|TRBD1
TGTGCCTTTACGACAGGGGTCGGTCTGGCAGATACGCAGTATTTT
CAFTTGVGLADTQYF
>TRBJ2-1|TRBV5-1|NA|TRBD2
TGCGCCAGCAGCTATAGCGGGGGGGCCGACAATGAGCAGTTCTTC
CASSYSGGADNEQFF
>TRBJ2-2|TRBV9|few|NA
TGTGCCAGCAGCGTAGGGGGGCAGGGGTACACCGGGGAGCTGTTTTTT
CASSVGGQGYTGELFF
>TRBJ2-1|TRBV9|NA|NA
TGTGCCAGCAGCGTAGCGGGAGTTAGCAATGAGCAGTTCTTC
CASSVAGVSNEQFF
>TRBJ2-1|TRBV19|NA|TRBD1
TGTGCCAGTATAGCCCATGGGACAGGCGATTCTGAGCAGTTCTTC
CASIAHGTGDSEQFF
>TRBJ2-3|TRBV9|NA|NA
TGTGCCAGCAGCGTAGAAACCTTTGGGGCTGGCACAGATACGCAGTATTTT
CASSVETFGAGTDTQYF
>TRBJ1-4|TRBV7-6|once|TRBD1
TGTGCCAGCAGCCCCGGACAGGGGGCAAATGAAAAACTGTTTTTT
CASSPGQGANEKLFF
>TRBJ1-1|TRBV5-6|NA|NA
TGTGCCAGCAGCGTCACCCCCAGGGGAAACACTGAAGCTTTCTTT
CASSVTPRGNTEAFF
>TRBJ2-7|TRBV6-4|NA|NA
TGTGCCAGCAGGAAGAGGGTTTTACTGCCCCTAGGCTACGAGCAGTACTTC
CASRKRVLLPLGYEQYF
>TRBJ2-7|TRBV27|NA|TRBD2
TGTGCCAGCAGGACTAGCGGATCCATCTGGCAGTACTTC
CASRTSGSIWQYF
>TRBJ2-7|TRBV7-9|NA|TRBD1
TGTGCCAGCAGCTTATTACCGGGACAGGGGGGCTTC
CASSLLPGQGGF
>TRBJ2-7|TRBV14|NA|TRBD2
TGTGCCAGCAGCCCTCCAGCTGGGGGGGGTCCGGAAGGCAGCTCCTACGAGCAGTACTTC
CASSPPAGGGPEGSSYEQYF
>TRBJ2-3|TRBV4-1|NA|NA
TGCGCCAGCAGCCCCCCCCCGGTCCTCACAGATACGCAGTATTTT
CASSPPPVLTDTQYF
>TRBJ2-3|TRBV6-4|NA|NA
TGTGCCAGCAGTCCCAGGTGGGGGGTAGGAACAGATACGCAGTATTTT
CASSPRWGVGTDTQYF
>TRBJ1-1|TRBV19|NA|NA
TGTGCCAGTAGTATAGGGCCGAATGCAGTTTCTGAAGCTTTCTTT
CASSIGPNAVSEAFF
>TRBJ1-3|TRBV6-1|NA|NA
TGTGCCAGCAGTGAACTGCAGGGCCTATCCTCTGGGTATTTT
CASSELQGLSSGYF
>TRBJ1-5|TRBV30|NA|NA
TGTGCCTGGAGTAGGGGGGGTTGGCAGCCCCAGCATTTT
CAWSRGGWQPQHF
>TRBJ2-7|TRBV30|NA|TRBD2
TGTGCCTGGAGTGTCCTAGCGGGGAGCTCCTACGAGCAGTACTTC
CAWSVLAGSSYEQYF
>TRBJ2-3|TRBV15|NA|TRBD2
TGTGCCACCAGCACATCCCTCGGGACTAGGCGGTCAGATACGCAGTATTTT
CATSTSLGTRRSDTQYF